This T cell receptor (beta chain) was found in a study of long-term antiretroviral therapy in people with HIV. In the study overall: Sampling started about a decade before the 2015 immediate-ART recommendation. Study-level findings and limits: Once patients were on ART, diversity went higher but still fell short of transplant donor controls. Controls had broader CDR3 length ranges than HIV repertoires did.

Concerning this clone: Its antigen is still unknown.

Run at survey level, the immunoSEQ assay was version v3.0. Profiled with immunoSEQ multiplex PCR; TCRdb holds only in-frame clones, not every one. The data hold nearly 11,000 clones, with approximately 79% observed a single time. The CDR3 has 12 amino acids. V was trimmed by 6 bases and J by 5 bases, leaving 9 bases between them. Germline loops: CDR1 MNHEY, CDR2 SMNVEV (reference sequence). The clonotype was recovered from a middle-aged man with HIV. The sequencing here drew on unsorted PBMCs, taken more than 7 years after starting antiretroviral therapy. The chain carries TRBV27 and TRBJ2-3; D is undetermined. The CDR3 here is CASRKPLDTQYF. The CDR3 coding sequence is TGTGCCAGCAGGAAACCTTTAGATACGCAGTATTTT.